The sample holds a few counts of the clone carrying this T cell receptor (beta chain). Its antigen is undetermined. The PCR was carried out with 60 Vbeta primers and 13 Jbeta primers. Data came from immunoSEQ multiplex PCR; TCRdb stores just in-frame clones and leaves some out. This sample yields some 220,000 clones, of which over 70% are seen a single time; 2.5% to 3% belongs to the top ten. The sample is drawn from a study of cytomegalovirus exposure and HLA in healthy donors. Study outcomes and limitations: Accurate prediction of most subjects' HLA-A and HLA-B alleles from TCR beta sequences was reported. Indistinguishable V segments, including TRBV6-2 and TRBV6-3, were excluded. In a later analysis, TCR beta V- and J-gene trimming was associated with a missense DCLRE1C variant.

Everyone who donated was a healthy bone marrow donor. The CDR3 covers 15 residues. Germline V gene data show CDR1 as MNHEY and CDR2 as SVGAGI. Trimming shortened V by 6 bases and J by 8 bases, and 20 bases separated the two germline ends. This sequence originates from an older woman in good health and CMV-seropositive. Material for sequencing was PBMCs. V usage is TRBV6-5 and J usage is TRBJ2-1; TRBD1 is a possible D gene (6 bases). CDR3: CASRLGHQRKDEQFF. CDR3 DNA sequence: TGTGCCAGCAGGCTGGGACACCAACGAAAGGATGAGCAGTTCTTC.